Listed below are T cell receptor beta chains from one sample, sequenced in a study of identical twins. TCRdb called the 5' RACE reads again in MiXCR, with one record for every CDR3 protein. Among 460,000 or so distinct CDR3 sequences, 13% to 15% were seen once, and the ten largest hold around 0.52%. These sequences were also reported in another study, on yellow fever vaccine responses in identical twins.

Material: CD4+ T cells sorted from blood. These receptors originate from a woman under 30 in good health. CDR3s include the opening cysteine and the closing phenylalanine or tryptophan. D genes are given only for firm matches. Some rows have no size entry. The others give once, few or many, or a class for an expanded clone.

size	V	J	length	D	CDR3	DNA
many	TRBV29-1	TRBJ2-7	14	TRBD2	CSVLEGLASYEQYF	TGCAGCGTCCTAGAGGGACTAGCGTCCTACGAGCAGTACTTC
many	TRBV10-3	TRBJ2-2	14	TRBD1	CAIGGQGTTGELFF	TGTGCCATCGGGGGACAGGGGACCACCGGGGAGCTGTTTTTT
few	TRBV20-1	TRBJ2-5	13	-	CSAPSRWGVTQYF	TGCAGTGCCCCCAGCAGGTGGGGGGTGACCCAGTACTTC
few	TRBV12-3/TRBV12-4	TRBJ2-3	15	-	CASSEERASTDTQYF	TGTGCCAGCAGCGAGGAAAGGGCCAGCACAGATACGCAGTATTTT
-	TRBV9	TRBJ2-7	14	-	CASSVFEISYEQYF	TGTGCCAGCAGCGTTTTTGAGATCTCCTACGAGCAGTACTTC
-	TRBV7-2	TRBJ2-7	14	-	CASSLEGLRYEQYF	TGTGCCAGCAGCTTGGAGGGACTGCGCTACGAGCAGTACTTC
-	TRBV5-1	TRBJ2-1	15	-	CASSSGVVAGNEQFF	TGCGCCAGCAGCTCGGGAGTAGTGGCGGGGAATGAGCAGTTCTTC
few	TRBV28	TRBJ2-2	15	TRBD1	CASSRTGWNTGELFF	TGTGCCAGCAGTCGGACAGGGTGGAATACCGGGGAGCTGTTTTTT
few	TRBV20-1	TRBJ2-7	13	-	CSAIPDRTYEQYF	TGCAGTGCTATCCCTGACAGGACCTACGAGCAGTACTTC
-	TRBV7-7	TRBJ2-5	14	TRBD1	CASSSTGTEETQYF	TGTGCTAGCAGCTCTACCGGGACAGAAGAGACCCAGTACTTC
-	TRBV28	TRBJ2-7	12	-	CASFTYSYEQYF	TGTGCCAGCTTTACTTACTCCTACGAGCAGTACTTC
many	TRBV29-1	TRBJ2-1	15	TRBD2	CSAYAGTSGYNEQFF	TGCAGCGCATACGCCGGGACTAGCGGTTACAATGAGCAGTTCTTC
-	TRBV28	TRBJ2-1	15	-	CASSLVGVAYNEQFF	TGTGCCAGCAGCCTTGTGGGAGTAGCCTACAATGAGCAGTTCTTC
few	TRBV5-8	TRBJ1-3	15	-	CASSLRIISGNTIYF	TGTGCCAGCAGCTTGAGGATTATCTCTGGAAACACCATATATTTT
few	TRBV11-2	TRBJ2-7	16	TRBD2	CASSFLAGGGSYEQYF	TGTGCCAGCAGCTTTCTAGCGGGGGGGGGCTCCTACGAGCAGTACTTC
few	TRBV7-8	TRBJ1-4	16	-	CASSLDGTGLGEKLFF	TGTGCCAGCAGCTTAGATGGTACAGGGCTGGGTGAAAAACTGTTTTTT
-	TRBV7-2	TRBJ1-2	12	-	CASSGVNYGYTF	TGTGCCAGCAGCGGGGTCAACTATGGCTACACCTTC
-	TRBV18	TRBJ2-1	19	-	CASSLTAGGSASGSNEQFF	TGTGCCAGCTCACTTACGGCAGGGGGGTCGGCTAGCGGGTCCAATGAGCAGTTCTTC
-	TRBV6-5	TRBJ2-6	17	TRBD1	CASSYSWDRAGANVLTF	TGTGCCAGCAGTTACTCCTGGGACAGGGCTGGGGCCAACGTCCTGACTTTC
-	TRBV6-2/TRBV6-3	TRBJ2-7	17	TRBD2	CASTGITLAAVSYEQYF	TGTGCCAGCACCGGGATCACCCTAGCGGCGGTCTCCTACGAGCAGTACTTC
few	TRBV6-1	TRBJ2-7	12	-	CASSRDFSEQYF	TGTGCCAGCAGCCGGGACTTCTCCGAGCAGTACTTC
few	TRBV6-1	TRBJ2-3	13	-	CASARDPTDTQYF	TGTGCCAGCGCTCGGGACCCCACAGATACGCAGTATTTT
-	TRBV6-1	TRBJ2-7	15	TRBD1	CASSSWDRQPYEQYF	TGTGCCAGCAGCTCCTGGGACAGGCAACCCTACGAGCAGTACTTC
few	TRBV5-1	TRBJ2-1	16	TRBD2	CASSLGTSGLYNEQFF	TGCGCCAGCAGCTTGGGGACTAGCGGGCTCTACAATGAGCAGTTCTTC
-	TRBV4-1	TRBJ2-6	18	-	CASSLSEAVSSGANVLTF	TGCGCCAGCAGCCTTTCGGAGGCCGTTAGCTCTGGGGCCAACGTCCTGACTTTC
-	TRBV18	TRBJ2-1	17	TRBD2	CASSPPGLAGVYNEQFF	TGTGCCAGCTCACCACCGGGTCTAGCGGGAGTATACAATGAGCAGTTCTTC
many	TRBV12-3/TRBV12-4	TRBJ2-5	14	-	CASSPGTPQETQYF	TGTGCCAGCAGTCCCGGGACACCCCAAGAGACCCAGTACTTC
few	TRBV6-2/TRBV6-3	TRBJ2-1	18	TRBD1	CASTVSSWDRVIHNEQFF	TGTGCCAGCACCGTCTCTAGCTGGGACAGGGTCATCCACAATGAGCAGTTCTTC
-	TRBV9	TRBJ2-2	15	TRBD1	CASSVVGQGTGELFF	TGTGCCAGCAGCGTAGTGGGACAGGGGACCGGGGAGCTGTTTTTT
many	TRBV3-1	TRBJ2-3	13	-	CASSQDLRDTQYF	TGTGCCAGCAGCCAAGATCTCAGAGATACGCAGTATTTT
-	TRBV12-3/TRBV12-4	TRBJ2-1	14	TRBD2	CASTLAGVGNEQFF	TGTGCCAGCACCTTAGCGGGAGTCGGGAATGAGCAGTTCTTC
-	TRBV4-3	TRBJ2-1	15	TRBD1	CASSPGQGWGNEQFF	TGCGCCAGCAGCCCAGGACAGGGCTGGGGGAATGAGCAGTTCTTC
few	TRBV6-2/TRBV6-3	TRBJ2-2	13	TRBD1	CASSSTGVGELFF	TGTGCCAGCAGTTCGACAGGGGTGGGGGAGCTGTTTTTT
-	TRBV2	TRBJ2-7	13	-	CASSAGGIDEQYF	TGTGCCAGCAGTGCTGGCGGGATCGACGAGCAGTACTTC
few	TRBV12-5	TRBJ2-1	16	-	CASGLVLGGLYNEQFF	TGTGCTAGTGGTTTGGTACTAGGAGGTCTTTACAATGAGCAGTTCTTC
-	TRBV20-1	TRBJ2-3	12	-	CSAGLGGGPMYF	TGCAGTGCTGGGCTTGGTGGGGGGCCAATGTATTTT
-	TRBV4-3	TRBJ2-1	19	TRBD2	CASSQKGGSGRASYNEQFF	TGCGCCAGCAGCCAAAAAGGGGGTAGCGGGAGGGCCAGCTACAATGAGCAGTTCTTC